What follows are 31 T cell receptor beta chains derived from one specimen sequenced in a study of T cell responses to AZD1222 COVID-19 vaccine (dated by TCRdb to about 2021). What the time point label conveys for this sample: about 28 days (+/-7) after the second vaccine dose. The library relied on the immunoSEQ multiplex PCR assay. TCRdb retrieved this table from immuneACCESS and kept in-frame rearrangements only. Not all clones are present; in checked studies, unresolved V genes account for under half, and no reason is known for the remainder. This sample has 70,000 to 80,000 clones in its table, and about three quarters of those were observed once. Of the sample, approximately 47% is held by the ten largest clones. The source was peripheral blood, collected 28 days after the second AZD1222 dose. The source is an adult who received the AZD1222 COVID-19 vaccine.

The chain recombines TRBV19 with TRBJ2-2, with D maybe TRBD1 (5 bases). V dropped 1 base and J dropped 1 base, with 7 bases sitting between them. There are 15 residues in the CDR3. Germline CDR1 reads LNHDA; CDR2 reads SQIVND (reference sequence). The CDR3 loop is CASSIGQLNTGELFF. CDR3 nucleotides: TGTGCCAGTAGTATAGGACAGCTGAACACCGGGGAGCTGTTTTTT.

Written as DNA, the CDR3 is TGTGCCAGCAGTTTGGTTCAGGGGGCCAACGTCCTGACTTTC. This translates into CASSLVQGANVLTF. The rearrangement uses TRBV27 and TRBJ2-6; no clear D. The CDR3 runs 14 residues. Germline V gene lookup returns CDR1 MNHEY and CDR2 SMNVEV (reference sequence). Trimming pared 3 bases from V and 4 bases from J, leaving 7 bases between.

This chain uses TRBV19 with TRBJ1-5; TRBD1 matches 7 bases. The CDR3 length is 21 residues. Per germline, CDR1 LNHDA and CDR2 SQIVND (reference sequence). The V and J ends lost 0 bases and 2 bases, in that order; junction bases with no gene match: 19. CDR3 DNA: TGTGCCAGTAGTATAGATATAATAAGACAGGGCGGAGCCAGCGGCAATCAGCCCCAGCATTTT. Protein sequence: CASSIDIIRQGGASGNQPQHF.

The chain combines TRBV7-9 with TRBJ2-5; D uncertain. CDR1 is SEHNR, CDR2 FQNEAQ, per germline (reference sequence). The V gene lost 7 bases and the J gene lost 3 bases, with 12 bases spanning the gap. There are 13 residues in the CDR3. This chain's CDR3 is CASTWSTKETQYF. The CDR3 DNA is TGTGCCAGCACCTGGTCTACAAAAGAGACCCAGTACTTC. Full variable domain (rest looked up from reference TRBV7-9 and TRBJ2-5): DTGVSQNPRHKITKRGQNVTFRCDPISEHNRLYWYRQTLGQGPEFLTYFQNEAQLEKSRLLSDRFSAERPKGSFSTLEIQRTEQGDSAMYLCASTWSTKETQYFGPGTRLLVL.

The rearrangement joins TRBV7-9 to TRBJ2-1; the match to TRBD1 covers 9 bases. Germline V gene data show CDR1 as SEHNR and CDR2 as FQNEAQ (reference sequence). The CDR3 runs 19 residues. V was clipped by 1 base and J by 5 bases; unmatched bases: 15. The CDR3 loop is CASSLVPPAGTGRHNEQFF. The DNA for the CDR3 is TGTGCCAGCAGCTTAGTACCCCCGGCCGGGACAGGGAGGCACAATGAGCAGTTCTTC.

The chain recombines TRBV6-5 with TRBJ2-3; a possible D gene is TRBD2 (6 bases). The V end was cut by 6 bases, the J end by 5 bases, with 18 bases between. Looked up from germline, CDR1 is MNHEY and CDR2 is SVGAGI. The CDR3 has 15 residues. The CDR3 here is CASRINPGAEDTQYF. For the CDR3, the DNA is TGTGCCAGCAGAATTAACCCGGGAGCTGAAGATACGCAGTATTTT.

This clone was counted only a few times. V gene TRBV3-1 (or the pseudogene TRBV3-2) combines with J gene TRBJ2-2; 10 bases are a match to TRBD1. The junction had 13 bases not matched to a gene; V was cut back by 4 bases and J by 5 bases. Germline V gene data show CDR1 as LGHDT and CDR2 as YNNKEL (reference sequence). The CDR3 consists of 18 residues. The CDR3 DNA reads as TGTGCCAGCAGCCCCGCGGCCGGACAGGGGGTAGGGACCGGGGAGCTGTTTTTT. Its translation: CASSPAAGQGVGTGELFF.

V gene TRBV19 combines with J gene TRBJ1-4; 8 bases agree with TRBD1. CDR1 and CDR2 from the germline V gene are LNHDA and SQIVND (reference sequence). Trimming at V came to 5 bases and at J to 7 bases, leaving 6 bases not matched to a gene. The CDR3 totals 14 residues. CDR3 protein: CASSVGQGSEKLFF. The CDR3 DNA is TGTGCCAGTAGTGTAGGACAGGGATCTGAAAAACTGTTTTTT.

The CDR3, as DNA: TGTGCCAGCAGTTTAAAGGGATACGAGCAGTACTTC. Translating gives CASSLKGYEQYF. V gene TRBV28 combines with J gene TRBJ2-7; D ambiguous. Germline CDR1 MDHEN, CDR2 SYDVKM. The CDR3 runs 12 residues. V gave up 2 bases and J gave up 4 bases, with 6 bases separating them.

The chain uses TRBV25-1 and TRBJ1-5, with D possibly matching TRBD1 (6 bases). Germline CDR1 reads MGHDK; CDR2 reads SYGVNS. The CDR3 spans 14 residues. Trimming removed 5 bases from V and 6 bases from J, with 14 bases in between. The CDR3 coding sequence is TGTGCCAGCAGTTTAACAGGGAGCTTTCAGCCCCAGCATTTT. Its protein product is CASSLTGSFQPQHF.

This chain connects TRBV5-1 to TRBJ2-7; D call uncertain. Germline CDR1 reads SGHRS; CDR2 reads YFSETQ. The CDR3 has 13 residues. Trimming took off 2 bases at V and 0 bases at J, with 6 bases between the two ends. The CDR3: CASSFGSSYEQYF. CDR3 sequence (DNA): TGCGCCAGCAGCTTTGGCAGCTCCTACGAGCAGTACTTC.

The rearrangement uses TRBV29-1 and TRBJ2-1, with TRBD2 identical over 8 bases. After removal of 7 bases from V and 7 bases from J, the junction contained 12 bases not matched to a gene. The CDR3 contains 14 residues. CDR1 SQVTM and CDR2 ANQGSEA come from the germline V gene. CDR3 protein: CSAEPGGILNEQFF. The DNA for the CDR3 is TGCAGCGCGGAACCGGGAGGGATTTTGAATGAGCAGTTCTTC.

The table lists this clone with a count of one. The chain carries TRBV5-5 and TRBJ2-7; TRBD1 matches 7 bases. The CDR3 runs to 14 residues. Trimming cost V 2 bases and J 4 bases; bases outside gene matches: 6. Germline assignment: CDR1 SGHKS and CDR2 YYEKEE (reference sequence). The CDR3, as DNA: TGTGCCAGCAGCTTTTGGGACAGCGTTTACGAGCAGTACTTC. Protein product: CASSFWDSVYEQYF.

The chain joins TRBV6-5 to TRBJ1-6; tentative D call: TRBD1 (6 bases). CDR1 and CDR2 from the germline V gene are MNHEY and SVGAGI. The V end lost 6 bases, the J end lost 8 bases, and 14 bases lay between the germline ends. The CDR3 is 14 residues long. The CDR3 region is CASSFTGKYSPLHF. DNA for the CDR3: TGTGCCAGCAGCTTTACAGGGAAGTATTCACCCCTCCACTTT.

In this sample, this clone turned up a few times. The chain uses TRBV7-3 and TRBJ2-2; D is ambiguous. Trimming took off 5 bases at V and 8 bases at J, with 9 bases between the two ends. This CDR3 comprises 12 residues. From germline, CDR1 is SGHTA and CDR2 FQGTGA. The CDR3 is CASSPNGGELFF. The CDR3 DNA reads TGTGCCAGCAGCCCCAATGGAGGGGAGCTGTTTTTT.

This clone was detected once. This chain connects TRBV28 to TRBJ2-1, with 11 bases lining up with TRBD1. The CDR3 loop spans 16 amino acids. Per germline, CDR1 MDHEN and CDR2 SYDVKM. Trimming cost V 5 bases and J 5 bases; bases outside gene matches: 8. Here the CDR3 DNA reads TGTGCCAGCAGTCTTGCCGGGACAGGGGGAAACAATGAGCAGTTCTTC. Residues: CASSLAGTGGNNEQFF. Drawing the rest from reference TRBV28 and TRBJ2-1, the complete variable domain is DVKVTQSSRYLVKRTGEKVFLECVQDMDHENMFWYRQDPGLGLRLIYFSYDVKMKEKGDIPEGYSVSREKKERFSLILESASTNQTSMYLCASSLAGTGGNNEQFFGPGTRLTVL.

V is TRBV24-1 and J is TRBJ2-7; 7 nucleotides match TRBD2. V trimming: 7 bases; J trimming: 2 bases; junction bases outside the gene matches: 4. Per germline, CDR1 KGHDR and CDR2 SFDVKD. The CDR3 length is 13 residues. The CDR3 is CATSGTTTYEQYF. In nucleotides, the CDR3 is TGTGCCACCAGCGGGACTACGACCTACGAGCAGTACTTC.

The rearrangement links TRBV10-2 to TRBJ2-1; 10 nucleotides agree with TRBD2. There are 18 residues in the CDR3. CDR1 WSHSY and CDR2 SAAADI come from the germline V gene. J was trimmed by 4 bases and V by 4 bases; bases with no gene match: 13. CDR3: CASSVPLGSGGFYNEQFF. The CDR3 nucleotides read TGCGCCAGCAGTGTCCCTCTAGGTAGCGGGGGGTTTTACAATGAGCAGTTCTTC.

The chain recombines TRBV6-6 with TRBJ2-2, with D possibly TRBD1 on 5 matching bases. V was clipped by 6 bases and J by 4 bases, with 12 bases between them. Looked up from germline, CDR1 is MNHNY and CDR2 is SVGAGI (reference sequence). The CDR3 spans 14 residues. The CDR3 reads CASRLQGSTGELFF. The CDR3 DNA reads TGTGCCAGCAGACTCCAGGGAAGCACCGGGGAGCTGTTTTTT.

V gene TRBV7-8 combines with J gene TRBJ2-5; the match to TRBD2 covers 9 bases. The CDR3 is 16 residues long. Germline loops: CDR1 SGHVS, CDR2 FQNEAQ. V lost 0 bases, J lost 4 bases, and 6 bases stayed unmatched. Written as DNA, the CDR3 is TGTGCCAGCAGCTTAGCTGTAGCGGGAGAGGGAGAGACCCAGTACTTC. Protein product: CASSLAVAGEGETQYF.

The chain carries TRBV19 and TRBJ1-5; 7 bases are a match to TRBD1. The CDR3 runs 17 residues. The ends lost 6 bases at V and 3 bases at J; junction bases unmatched: 14. Germline assignment: CDR1 LNHDA and CDR2 SQIVND (reference sequence). The CDR3 region is CASSVDGAGGYNQPQHF. The CDR3 DNA sequence: TGTGCCAGTAGCGTGGATGGGGCAGGGGGATACAATCAGCCCCAGCATTTT.

This chain uses TRBV5-5 with TRBJ2-1; D may be TRBD2 (5 bases). The CDR3 runs 15 residues. Trimming pared 0 bases from V and 2 bases from J, leaving 9 bases between. CDR1 is SGHKS, CDR2 YYEKEE, per germline (reference sequence). The CDR3 DNA follows: TGTGCCAGCAGCTTGGTCGCAGCGGCCTACAATGAGCAGTTCTTC. Translated, it gives CASSLVAAAYNEQFF.

V and J are TRBV29-1 and TRBJ1-2; D is unclear. CDR3 length: 11 amino acids. V lost 4 bases and J lost 1, with 4 bases in between. CDR1 SQVTM and CDR2 ANQGSEA come from the germline V gene. The CDR3 DNA follows: TGCAGCGTTGGTAGTAACTATGGCTACACCTTC. It is translated as CSVGSNYGYTF.

This chain connects TRBV4-1 to TRBJ1-2; D is unclear. The germline gives CDR1 MGHRA, CDR2 YSYEKL. CDR3 length: 15 amino acids. Trimming cost V 0 bases and J 4 bases, with 12 bases left between them. Here the CDR3 reads CASSQDPAFPYGYTF. In nucleotides, the CDR3 is TGCGCCAGCAGCCAAGATCCAGCCTTCCCCTATGGCTACACCTTC.

The V call is TRBV7-2, the J call TRBJ2-1; D gene unclear. The germline V and J ends were trimmed by 1 base and 5 bases, with 6 bases remaining between them. The CDR3 runs 13 residues. CDR1 SGHTA and CDR2 FQGNSA come from the germline V gene. CDR3: CASSLEGNNEQFF. DNA for the CDR3: TGTGCCAGCAGCTTAGAGGGCAACAATGAGCAGTTCTTC.

V gene TRBV5-1 combines with J gene TRBJ1-2; D ambiguous. This CDR3 spans 13 amino acids. Germline CDR1 SGHRS, CDR2 YFSETQ. Trimming cost V 5 bases and J 2 bases, with 10 bases left between them. DNA for the CDR3: TGCGCCAGCAGTCAGTGGGTCAACTATGGCTACACCTTC. This encodes CASSQWVNYGYTF.

The chain uses TRBV3-1 (or the pseudogene TRBV3-2) and TRBJ2-2, with 11 bases that match TRBD1. Per the germline V gene, CDR1 is LGHDT and CDR2 is YNNKEL (reference sequence). J was trimmed by 4 bases and V by 4 bases; bases with no gene match: 11. The CDR3 totals 18 residues. The CDR3 loop reads CASSRFAGTGGRTGELFF. The CDR3 DNA is TGTGCCAGCAGCCGATTTGCAGGGACAGGGGGGCGCACCGGGGAGCTGTTTTTT.

V usage is TRBV30 and J usage is TRBJ1-6, with D possibly TRBD1 on 5 matching bases. In germline, CDR1 is GTSNPN, CDR2 SVGIG (reference sequence). The length of the CDR3 is 14 residues. V was shortened by 3 bases and J by 6 bases, with 12 bases between the two germline ends. As DNA, the CDR3 is TGTGCCTGGAGCCTAAGGGGAGTTAATTCACCCCTCCACTTT. It translates to CAWSLRGVNSPLHF.

The chain recombines TRBV28 with TRBJ1-4, with D perhaps TRBD1 (5 bases). Trimming removed 6 bases from V and 5 bases from J, with 13 bases in between. Germline CDR1 is MDHEN and CDR2 is SYDVKM. The CDR3 runs 14 residues. The chain's CDR3 is CASRGLGLNEKLFF. The CDR3 DNA reads as TGTGCCAGCAGGGGGCTCGGCCTAAATGAAAAACTGTTTTTT.

V gene TRBV28 combines with J gene TRBJ1-4; D might be TRBD1 (5 bases). In germline, CDR1 is MDHEN, CDR2 SYDVKM. This CDR3 spans 14 amino acids. The germline V and J ends were trimmed by 6 bases and 7 bases, with 15 bases remaining between them. CDR3 DNA: TGTGCCAGCAGGGCCTACGGTGGGGGTGAAAAACTGTTTTTT. It specifies CASRAYGGGEKLFF.

The V call is TRBV18, the J call TRBJ2-1, with TRBD2 identical over 9 bases. Trimming at V came to 1 base and at J to 9 bases, leaving 7 bases not matched to a gene. This CDR3 contains 15 residues. CDR1 KGHSH and CDR2 LQKENI come from the germline V gene. CDR3 residues: CASSPLVAGDGEQFF. CDR3 in DNA: TGTGCCAGCTCACCACTAGTAGCGGGAGACGGTGAGCAGTTCTTC. The entire variable domain, with the rest obtained from reference TRBV18 and TRBJ2-1, is as follows: NAGVMQNPRHLVRRRGQEARLRCSPMKGHSHVYWYRQLPEEGLKFMVYLQKENIIDESGMPKERFSAEFPKEGPSILRIQQVVRGDSAAYFCASSPLVAGDGEQFFGPGTRLTVL.